This record looks at one TCR beta chain sequence and its context. This sample was included in a study of blood T cell repertoires in COVID-19. Across the study: Some COVID-19 samples were acute and others convalescent; all came from the United States, Italy and Spain. T cells, B-cell-depleted T cells, or PBMCs provided the cDNA or gDNA that served as material.

V lost 2 bases and J lost 3; bases outside the gene matches: 9. Germline-derived CDR1 and CDR2 are LGHNT and FRNRAP. The CDR3 is made up of 17 amino acids. Original analysis: Using reference gene primer amplification, nucleated cell counts were estimated. TCRdb's table, derived via immunoSEQ multiplex PCR, lists solely in-frame clones and lacks some. The D gene and trimming were derived from the DNA, and the V and J assignments and clone size from that table. In the table there are about 130,000 clones, approximately 90% of which are singletons. The chain combines TRBV12-5 with TRBJ1-1, with 10 bases identical to TRBD1. Sequencing was performed on peripheral blood. The source of this sequence is a man aged 50 to 59 with acute or convalescent COVID-19. The CDR3 protein is CASGLPRTGGWYTEAFF. In DNA, the CDR3 is TGTGCTAGTGGTTTGCCGCGGACAGGGGGATGGTACACTGAAGCTTTCTTT.